Sequencing of this T cell receptor beta chain was carried out in a study of blood T cell repertoires in COVID-19. Across the study: Samples of COVID-19 (acute and convalescent) were obtained from the United States, Italy and Spain.

V was clipped by 9 bases and J by 8 bases, with 15 bases between them. CDR1 and CDR2 (germline): KGHDR, SFDVKD. CDR3 length equals 13 residues. A few counts support this clone. Here immunoSEQ multiplex PCR was the method, and the copy in TCRdb shows in-frame clones only, minus some. The sample yields 200,000 to 250,000 clones, roughly four fifths seen once. Enrolled through a virtual design, the participants were between 18 and 89 years of age and came from 24 US areas. This sequence was found in a woman in her sixties who had recovered from COVID-19. The sample was PBMCs or T cells enriched from blood (not recorded which). This chain links TRBV24-1 with TRBJ1-4; D is uncertain. The CDR3 region has the DNA TGTGCCACCTCCTTTCGGTACCTCGAAAAACTGTTTTTT. Residues: CATSFRYLEKLFF.